This TCR beta chain derives from a study of cytomegalovirus exposure and HLA in healthy donors. The wider study: As released early, the data held roughly 85 million unique TCRs from HLA-typed donors.

CDR3 length equals 13 residues. CDR1 is MNHNY, CDR2 SVGAGI, per germline (reference sequence). V dropped 7 bases and J dropped 3 bases, with 12 bases sitting between them. PCR was performed using 60 Vbeta and 13 Jbeta primers. The data were produced by immunoSEQ multiplex PCR, yet TCRdb's version contains in-frame clones alone and is incomplete. The sample has under 55,000 clones, roughly 72% seen once. General study points: Later findings reportedly placed an Asian-associated ancestry cluster below the roughly 670-donor mean for N-insertions. Presence/absence analyses rested on an assumption that sequencing depth was roughly uniform across donors.

This clone was observed once. The antigen is not known. The source of this sequence is a woman between 50 and 59 years old in good health and CMV-seronegative. The sequenced sample consisted of PBMCs. V is TRBV6-6 and J is TRBJ1-1; TRBD1 is a possible D gene (6 bases). This CDR3 is CASKPGQDTEAFF. The CDR3 region has the DNA TGTGCCAGCAAACCGGGACAAGACACTGAAGCTTTCTTT.